The 16 T cell receptor beta chains reported below all come from one sample, sequenced in a study of tumor-infiltrating lymphocytes in oesophageal squamous cell carcinoma. TCRdb re-analysed the PCR reads in MiXCR, keeping a single row per CDR3 protein. The sample consists of around 23,000 distinct CDR3 sequences, more than 30% of them appearing once. Sequencing was carried out using esophageal tumor tissue. Receptors were obtained from a male donor with esophageal squamous cell carcinoma.

Of note for this clonotype: Relative to the germline gene, one junction end is altered; a read error may explain this. J is TRBJ2-3 and V is TRBV11-2; D uncertain. The DNA matches TRBJ2-7 better at its end, which makes the J call doubtful. The germline gives CDR1 SGHAT, CDR2 FQNNGV. The CDR3 consists of 12 residues. Here the CDR3 reads CANSSFTDTQYF. CDR3 DNA: TGTGCCAACAGCTCATTCACAGATACGCAGTACTTC.

There are many counts of this clonotype. The chain joins TRBV7-8 to TRBJ2-7, with TRBD1 as a possible D gene (6 bases). The DNA end is more similar to TRBJ2-5, so the J call may be wrong. Germline V CDR1 and CDR2: SGHVS, FQNEAQ. This CDR3 has 12 amino acids. As DNA, the CDR3 is TGTGCCAGCAGCCGTAGGGGGGAGACCCAGTACTTC. This translates into CASSRRGETQYF.

The V gene is TRBV7-3, the J gene TRBJ2-5; TRBD2 matches 7 bases. Germline CDR1 reads SGHTA; CDR2 reads FQGTGA. The CDR3 covers 15 residues. The ends lost 3 bases at V and 2 bases at J; junction bases unmatched: 6. CDR3 region: CASSLEGREQETQYF. The DNA for the CDR3 is TGTGCCAGCAGCTTGGAGGGGAGGGAACAAGAGACCCAGTACTTC.

This clonotype has more than one count but fewer than ten. The V and J genes are TRBV7-3 and TRBJ2-6; tentative D call: TRBD1 (5 bases). Per germline, CDR1 SGHTA and CDR2 FQGTGA. Between the trimmed V and J ends, which lost 5 bases and 4 bases, there was a span of 18 bases. The CDR3 is 17 amino acids. The CDR3 bases are TGTGCCAGCAGCCCAAAGGGGCGGTTAGACGGGGCCAACGTCCTGACTTTC. Protein sequence: CASSPKGRLDGANVLTF.

This clonotype was observed at least ten times. The genes are TRBV19 and TRBJ2-5; D gene ambiguous. The CDR3 is 11 amino acids. Trimming cost V 7 bases and J 3 bases, with 6 bases left between them. Germline-derived CDR1 and CDR2 are LNHDA and SQIVND (reference sequence). This CDR3 is CASKKEETQYF. CDR3 in DNA: TGTGCCAGTAAGAAGGAAGAGACCCAGTACTTC.

The rearrangement joins TRBV7-6 to TRBJ1-1, with 10 bases aligning to TRBD1. TRBJ2-2 explains the end of the DNA better; the J call may be wrong. Per germline, CDR1 SGHVS and CDR2 FNYEAQ. The CDR3 loop spans 15 amino acids. CDR3 protein: CASSLVGQGTGELFF. CDR3 DNA sequence: TGTGCCAGCAGCTTAGTGGGACAGGGGACCGGGGAGCTGTTTTTT.

This clonotype was seen repeatedly, ten times or more. The chain has TRBV5-1 and TRBJ1-1; no firm D call. The germline gives CDR1 SGHRS, CDR2 YFSETQ. V shed 0 bases and J shed 4 bases, with 10 bases lying between them. The CDR3 totals 14 residues. The CDR3 protein is CASSLEGDATEAFF. CDR3 sequence (DNA): TGCGCCAGCAGCTTGGAGGGTGACGCCACTGAAGCTTTCTTT.

This clonotype was seen repeatedly, ten times or more. V gene TRBV6-1 combines with J gene TRBJ2-7; tentative D call: TRBD1 (6 bases). V shed 6 bases and J shed 6 bases, with 15 bases lying between them. CDR1 MNHNS and CDR2 SASEGT come from the germline V gene. The CDR3 is 13 amino acids. The CDR3: CASSPGTPGEQYF. The CDR3 DNA reads TGTGCCAGCAGCCCCGGGACACCGGGCGAGCAGTACTTC.

This clonotype was seen ten or more times. V is TRBV11-2 and J is TRBJ2-3; 11 nucleotides match TRBD2. The CDR3 contains 18 residues. Germline V gene lookup returns CDR1 SGHAT and CDR2 FQNNGV. Unmatched junction bases numbered 10, after V lost 3 bases and J lost 2 bases. In nucleotides, the CDR3 is TGTGCCAGCAGCTTCACTGTGACTAGCGGGGTAATCACAGATACGCAGTATTTT. It specifies CASSFTVTSGVITDTQYF.

This clonotype has only a few counts. This chain uses TRBV7-3 with TRBJ2-7; no definite D call. There are 14 residues in the CDR3. The ends were cut back, 3 bases at V and 0 bases at J, with 9 bases in the middle. Germline V gene sequence: CDR1 SGHTA, CDR2 FQGTGA. Written as DNA, the CDR3 is TGTGCCAGCAGCTTTCACGGTCCCTCCTACGAGCAGTACTTC. Its translation is CASSFHGPSYEQYF.

This clonotype has a count of ten or more. The chain carries TRBV27 and TRBJ1-1; a possible D gene is TRBD1 (6 bases). The CDR3 is 13 amino acids. V was clipped by 2 bases and J by 4 bases, with 8 bases between them. Germline V gene lookup returns CDR1 MNHEY and CDR2 SMNVEV (reference sequence). DNA for the CDR3: TGTGCCAGCAGTTTACTCAGGGGCACTGAAGCTTTCTTT. Protein sequence: CASSLLRGTEAFF.

This clonotype was counted ten times or more. The chain combines TRBV5-1 with TRBJ2-5, with 9 bases lining up with TRBD1. CDR1 is SGHRS, CDR2 YFSETQ, per germline. The CDR3 contains 15 residues. V shed 4 bases, J shed 5 bases, and the junction held 9 bases outside the gene matches. CDR3 coding DNA: TGCGCCAGCAGCCAGAGACAGGGGGTTAGCGAGACCCAGTACTTC. Translating it yields CASSQRQGVSETQYF.

This clonotype was picked up many times. The V gene is TRBV20-1, the J gene TRBJ2-2, with 7 bases identical to TRBD2. The trim removed 1 base at V and 4 bases at J, leaving 15 bases unmatched. The germline V gene encodes CDR1 DFQATT and CDR2 SNEGSKA (reference sequence). CDR3 length: 18 amino acids. The CDR3 loop reads CSARAVSREGRVTGELFF. The CDR3 DNA reads TGCAGTGCTAGAGCCGTAAGTAGGGAGGGGCGGGTCACCGGGGAGCTGTTTTTT.

A word on this clonotype: The missing conserved phenylalanine or tryptophan at the end of this CDR3 makes a read error likely. The chain couples TRBV7-9 to TRBJ2-3; D call uncertain. Germline-derived CDR1 and CDR2 are SEHNR and FQNEAQ (reference sequence). The CDR3 is 12 residues long. Here the CDR3 DNA reads TGTGCCGGCAGTCCGCAGGTAGATACGCAGTATTGT. Amino acid sequence: CAGSPQVDTQYC.

This clonotype was recorded a few times. The gene calls are TRBV7-2 and TRBJ2-1, with 10 bases that match TRBD2. Judging by the DNA end, TRBJ2-7 fits better; the J call may be wrong. Germline assignment: CDR1 SGHTA and CDR2 FQGNSA. This CDR3 comprises 16 residues. The CDR3 DNA reads TGTGCCAGCAGCTTAGGCAGGACTAGCGGATACAATGAGCAGTACTTC. This codes for CASSLGRTSGYNEQYF.

J is TRBJ2-3 and V is TRBV20-1, with D hard to call. Germline V gene data show CDR1 as DFQATT and CDR2 as SNEGSKA (reference sequence). Trimming removed 4 bases at V and 2 bases at J, with 16 bases between. This CDR3 spans 15 amino acids. CDR3 DNA sequence: TGCAGTGCTATGGGCCTAGGCGGACCCACAGATACGCAGTATTTT. As protein: CSAMGLGGPTDTQYF.